The 23 T cell receptor beta chains below all came from one sample that was sequenced in a study of T cell responses to AZD1222 COVID-19 vaccine. TCRdb keeps only in-frame clones here, not all; method: immunoSEQ multiplex PCR. Here the sample spans approximately 110,000 clones, roughly nine tenths being singletons. The source material was peripheral blood, sampled on day 0 of AZD1222 vaccination. These receptors all stem from an adult in good health.

The V and J genes are TRBV11-2 and TRBJ1-1; D remains ambiguous. The CDR3 length is 15 residues. With 6 bases removed from V and 1 base from J, the gap between germline ends came to 15 bases. From germline, CDR1 is SGHAT and CDR2 FQNNGV. The chain's CDR3 is CASRMDLRSNTEAFF. In nucleotides, the CDR3 is TGTGCCAGCAGGATGGACTTACGTTCGAACACTGAAGCTTTCTTT. Based on the CDR3 plus reference TRBV11-2 and TRBJ1-1, the full variable domain is EAGVAQSPRYKIIEKRQSVAFWCNPISGHATLYWYQQILGQGPKLLIQFQNNGVVDDSQLPKDRFSAERLKGVDSTLKIQPAKLEDSAVYLCASRMDLRSNTEAFFGQGTRLTVV.

This clone was detected only once. J is TRBJ2-7 and V is TRBV7-8, with 8 bases fitting TRBD1. The CDR3 consists of 17 residues. Germline CDR1 reads SGHVS; CDR2 reads FQNEAQ. V lost 5 bases and J lost 1; bases outside the gene matches: 13. The CDR3 DNA sequence: TGTGCCAGCAGCCATCCCCGCCGGACAGGGAATTCCTACGAGCAGTACTTC. Translation gives CASSHPRRTGNSYEQYF.

V is TRBV11-2 and J is TRBJ1-5; D remains ambiguous. The V gene lost 5 bases and the J gene lost 5 bases, with 10 bases spanning the gap. Germline V lookup: CDR1 SGHAT, CDR2 FQNNGV. The CDR3 loop spans 13 amino acids. CDR3 loop: CASSLSEDQPQHF. CDR3 nucleotides: TGTGCCAGCAGCCTTTCAGAGGATCAGCCCCAGCATTTT.

The chain links TRBV5-8 to TRBJ2-3; perhaps TRBD1 as D (5 bases). Between the trimmed V and J ends, which lost 2 bases and 1 base, there was a span of 14 bases. Germline CDR1 and CDR2: SGHTS and YDEGEE. This CDR3 spans 16 amino acids. CDR3 coding DNA: TGTGCCAGCAGCTTCGCCAGGCAGGGTCGCACAGATACGCAGTATTTT. It specifies CASSFARQGRTDTQYF.

This chain joins TRBV5-8 and TRBJ2-7; 7 bases match TRBD1. CDR1 SGHTS and CDR2 YDEGEE come from the germline V gene. The CDR3 length is 15 residues. V gave up 3 bases and J gave up 7 bases; unmatched junction bases: 13. For the CDR3, the DNA is TGTGCCAGCAGCTCCCTCGACAGGGACCCAGGGGAGCAGTACTTC. The encoded protein is CASSSLDRDPGEQYF. Using reference TRBV5-8 and TRBJ2-7 for the parts outside the CDR3, the full variable domain is EAGVTQSPTHLIKTRGQQATLRCSPISGHTSVYWYQQALGLGLQFLLWYDEGEERNRGNFPPRFSGRQFPNYSSELNVNALELEDSALYLCASSSLDRDPGEQYFGPGTRLTVT.

The chain couples TRBV13 to TRBJ1-3, with D possibly matching TRBD1 (6 bases). V was clipped by 6 bases and J by 7 bases, with 13 bases between them. CDR1 PRHDT and CDR2 FYEKMQ come from the germline V gene (reference sequence). The CDR3 extends over 13 amino acids. CDR3 in DNA: TGTGCCAGCAGTTCAGGGGTAGAGAACACCATATATTTT. The encoded protein is CASSSGVENTIYF.

This chain connects TRBV11-2 to TRBJ1-2; 7 nucleotides align to TRBD1. From germline, CDR1 is SGHAT and CDR2 FQNNGV. The CDR3 totals 16 residues. Germline trimming cut 0 bases from V and 7 bases from J; bases unmatched to any gene: 11. The DNA for the CDR3 is TGTGCCAGCAGCTTAGATCTTTCCAGGGAGGGGGCTGGCTACACCTTC. This encodes CASSLDLSREGAGYTF. Drawing the rest from reference TRBV11-2 and TRBJ1-2, the complete variable domain is EAGVAQSPRYKIIEKRQSVAFWCNPISGHATLYWYQQILGQGPKLLIQFQNNGVVDDSQLPKDRFSAERLKGVDSTLKIQPAKLEDSAVYLCASSLDLSREGAGYTFGSGTRLTVV.

This clone was counted once. V gene TRBV11-1 combines with J gene TRBJ1-1, with 7 bases lining up with TRBD1. V shed 10 bases, J shed 1 base, and the junction held 6 bases outside the gene matches. The CDR3 totals 13 residues. Germline V gene sequence: CDR1 SGHAT, CDR2 FQDESV (reference sequence). The CDR3 sequence is CATTGDRNTEAFF. The CDR3 DNA reads TGTGCCACCACAGGGGATCGGAACACTGAAGCTTTCTTT.

V usage is TRBV11-3 and J usage is TRBJ2-6; 7 nucleotides align to TRBD1. Germline V gives CDR1 SGHNT, CDR2 YENEEA. V lost 5 bases and J lost 3; bases outside the gene matches: 13. The CDR3 is 18 amino acids. CDR3 in DNA: TGTGCCAGCAGCCTAGGCGGTCCAACAGGGGTTGGGGCCAACGTCCTGACTTTC. It translates to CASSLGGPTGVGANVLTF. The full variable domain, completed using reference TRBV11-3 and TRBJ2-6, is EAGVVQSPRYKIIEKKQPVAFWCNPISGHNTLYWYLQNLGQGPELLIRYENEEAVDDSQLPKDRFSAERLKGVDSTLKIQPAELGDSAVYLCASSLGGPTGVGANVLTFGAGSRLTVL.

Only a few counts were recorded for this clone. The chain joins TRBV13 to TRBJ1-5; no clear D. The V end was cut by 5 bases, the J end by 6 bases, with 11 bases between. The germline gives CDR1 PRHDT, CDR2 FYEKMQ (reference sequence). This CDR3 is built from 13 residues. The CDR3: CASSQTFGQPQHF. In DNA, the CDR3 is TGTGCCAGCAGCCAAACGTTTGGTCAGCCCCAGCATTTT. The full variable domain, in which reference TRBV13 and TRBJ1-5 provide the parts outside the CDR3, is AAGVIQSPRHLIKEKRETATLKCYPIPRHDTVYWYQQGPGQDPQFLISFYEKMQSDKGSIPDRFSAQQFSDYHSELNMSSLELGDSALYFCASSQTFGQPQHFGDGTRLSIL.

The chain employs TRBV6-5 and TRBJ2-7, with TRBD1 as a possible D gene (6 bases). V lost 0 bases and J lost 6, with 18 bases in between. CDR3 length equals 16 residues. Germline V CDR1 and CDR2: MNHEY, SVGAGI. CDR3 amino acids: CASSYSPDRSYSEQYF. The CDR3 region has the DNA TGTGCCAGCAGTTACTCGCCGGACAGAAGCTACAGCGAGCAGTACTTC.

This chain links TRBV3-1 (or the pseudogene TRBV3-2) with TRBJ1-2; TRBD1 agrees at 8 bases. The CDR3 totals 15 residues. Germline V gene lookup returns CDR1 LGHDT and CDR2 YNNKEL (reference sequence). V lost 1 base, J lost 13 bases, and 14 bases stayed unmatched. The CDR3 nucleotides read TGTGCCAGCAGCCAAGCGACGGGACAGGTAGTTCTTCGCACCTTC. Residues: CASSQATGQVVLRTF.

This rearrangement joins TRBV19 to TRBJ1-1; the D gene is possibly TRBD1 (5 bases). The ends were cut back, 1 base at V and 1 base at J, with 10 bases in the middle. Germline-derived CDR1 and CDR2 are LNHDA and SQIVND (reference sequence). The CDR3 has 15 amino acids. The chain's CDR3 is CASSIVGASNTEAFF. CDR3 DNA sequence: TGTGCCAGTAGTATAGTCGGGGCGTCGAACACTGAAGCTTTCTTT. Variable domain in full (rest from reference TRBV19 and TRBJ1-1): DGGITQSPKYLFRKEGQNVTLSCEQNLNHDAMYWYRQDPGQGLRLIYYSQIVNDFQKGDIAEGYSVSREKKESFPLTVTSAQKNPTAFYLCASSIVGASNTEAFFGQGTRLTVV.

This chain connects TRBV9 to TRBJ2-7; the match to TRBD2 covers 10 bases. Per germline, CDR1 SGDLS and CDR2 YYNGEE. CDR3 length: 15 amino acids. The ends lost 3 bases at V and 5 bases at J; junction bases unmatched: 8. The CDR3 here is CASSALLAGQDEQYF. CDR3 DNA sequence: TGTGCCAGCAGCGCACTACTAGCGGGACAAGACGAGCAGTACTTC. Full variable domain (missing parts from reference TRBV9 and TRBJ2-7): DSGVTQTPKHLITATGQRVTLRCSPRSGDLSVYWYQQSLDQGLQFLIQYYNGEERAKGNILERFSAQQFPDLHSELNLSSLELGDSALYFCASSALLAGQDEQYFGPGTRLTVT.

A remark on this clone: Other DNA sequences in the same sample also yield this CDR3. V gene TRBV10-3 combines with J gene TRBJ1-5; D gene unclear. The CDR3 contains 12 residues. Germline V gene data show CDR1 as ENHRY and CDR2 as SYGVKD. The germline V and J ends were trimmed by 1 base and 5 bases, with 3 bases remaining between them. CDR3 sequence (DNA): TGTGCCATCAGTGAGTTGGATCAGCCCCAGCATTTT. Translation: CAISELDQPQHF.

This CDR3 is CASSQLQMGTEAFF. In nucleotides, the CDR3 is TGTGCCAGCAGCCAGTTACAGATGGGGACTGAAGCTTTCTTT. V usage is TRBV14 and J usage is TRBJ1-1; D remains ambiguous. The ends were cut back, 3 bases at V and 5 bases at J, with 13 bases in the middle. The germline CDR1 and CDR2 sequences are SGHDN and FVKESK. This CDR3 spans 14 amino acids.

The chain is built from TRBV18 and TRBJ1-2; D might be TRBD1 (5 bases). Trimming removed 3 bases from V and 4 bases from J, with 15 bases in between. The CDR3 is made up of 15 amino acids. The germline gives CDR1 KGHSH, CDR2 LQKENI. In nucleotides, the CDR3 is TGTGCCAGCTCACCTTTACAGGCCGGCCCCTATGGCTACACCTTC. The encoded protein is CASSPLQAGPYGYTF. Variable domain in full (rest from reference TRBV18 and TRBJ1-2): NAGVMQNPRHLVRRRGQEARLRCSPMKGHSHVYWYRQLPEEGLKFMVYLQKENIIDESGMPKERFSAEFPKEGPSILRIQQVVRGDSAAYFCASSPLQAGPYGYTFGSGTRLTVV.

The genes are TRBV7-9 and TRBJ1-6, with TRBD1 as a possible D gene (6 bases). V gave up 5 bases and J gave up 7 bases, with 18 bases separating them. Germline-derived CDR1 and CDR2 are SEHNR and FQNEAQ (reference sequence). The CDR3 consists of 16 residues. CDR3 bases: TGTGCCAGCAGCACCGAACAGGGAGTATGGAATTCACCCCTCCACTTT. As protein: CASSTEQGVWNSPLHF.

The chain uses TRBV19 and TRBJ2-1, with TRBD2 matching over 9 bases. Trimming took 8 bases from V and 4 from J; bases not matched to a gene: 9. Germline values: CDR1 LNHDA, CDR2 SQIVND (reference sequence). The CDR3 sequence is 15 residues long. The CDR3 nucleotides read TGTGCCAGTGGGGTAGCGGGAGTGGGGTACAATGAGCAGTTCTTC. Protein sequence: CASGVAGVGYNEQFF.

This clone was counted once. This chain links TRBV9 with TRBJ2-1; 7 bases align to TRBD1. The CDR3 has 16 amino acids. J gave up 2 bases and V 5 bases, and 10 bases lay outside the gene matches. CDR1 is SGDLS and CDR2 is YYNGEE in the germline V gene. CDR3 bases: TGTGCCAGCAGTTCGACAGGGCCGACGGCCTACAATGAGCAGTTCTTC. Translation: CASSSTGPTAYNEQFF.

This chain joins TRBV5-1 and TRBJ1-2, with D unclear. The V gene's germline CDR1 is SGHRS and CDR2 YFSETQ. Trimming removed 0 bases at V and 2 bases at J, with 20 bases between. The CDR3 spans 18 residues. The CDR3 nucleotides read TGCGCCAGCAGCTTGGATTGGAGCGTGGAGGGATTGAACTATGGCTACACCTTC. Amino acids: CASSLDWSVEGLNYGYTF.

This clone was detected once. The rearrangement links TRBV2 to TRBJ1-1; 10 nucleotides line up with TRBD1. The germline gives CDR1 SNHLY, CDR2 FYNNEI. Trimming removed 8 bases from V and 5 bases from J; junction bases left unmatched: 8. This CDR3 comprises 14 residues. CDR3 DNA sequence: TGTGCCAGCTCCGACAGGGGGCGTTATACTGAAGCTTTCTTT. It translates to CASSDRGRYTEAFF. Complete variable domain (other parts from reference TRBV2 and TRBJ1-1): EPEVTQTPSHQVTQMGQEVILRCVPISNHLYFYWYRQILGQKVEFLVSFYNNEISEKSEIFDDQFSVERPDGSNFTLKIRSTKLEDSAMYFCASSDRGRYTEAFFGQGTRLTVV.

The J gene is TRBJ2-3, the V gene TRBV10-3; tentative D call: TRBD2 (6 bases). CDR3 length equals 12 residues. Trimming left V 8 bases short and J 2 bases short, with 8 bases between. Looked up from germline, CDR1 is ENHRY and CDR2 is SYGVKD. CDR3 residues: CAIGGNTDTQYF. DNA for the CDR3: TGTGCCATCGGAGGGAACACAGATACGCAGTATTTT.